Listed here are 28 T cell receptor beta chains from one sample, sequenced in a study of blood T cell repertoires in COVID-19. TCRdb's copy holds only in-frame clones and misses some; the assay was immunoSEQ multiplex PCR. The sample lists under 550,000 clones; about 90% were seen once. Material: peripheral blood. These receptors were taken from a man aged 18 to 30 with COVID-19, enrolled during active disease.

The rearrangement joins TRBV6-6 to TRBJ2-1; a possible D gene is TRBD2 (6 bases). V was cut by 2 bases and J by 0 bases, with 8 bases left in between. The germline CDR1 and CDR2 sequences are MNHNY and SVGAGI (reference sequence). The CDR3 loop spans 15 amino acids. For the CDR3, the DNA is TGTGCCAGCAGTTACGGGGGAGGCTCCTACAATGAGCAGTTCTTC. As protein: CASSYGGGSYNEQFF.

DNA of the CDR3: TGTGCCACCAGTGATTTGTCCGTCGGGAGGGGCTCCTACAATGAGCAGTTCTTC. It is translated as CATSDLSVGRGSYNEQFF. This sequence joins TRBV24-1 and TRBJ2-1; TRBD2 aligns across 8 bases. Germline lookup yields CDR1 KGHDR and CDR2 SFDVKD. This CDR3 comprises 18 residues. V lost 0 bases and J lost 0; bases outside the gene matches: 6.

CDR3 sequence reads: CASSLGRYQETQYF. The CDR3 nucleotides read TGTGCCAGCAGCTTAGGGAGATACCAAGAGACCCAGTACTTC. The chain joins TRBV7-2 to TRBJ2-5; no clear D gene. CDR1 SGHTA and CDR2 FQGNSA come from the germline V gene. V lost 1 base, J lost 0 bases, and 6 bases lay in between. The CDR3 is 14 amino acids.

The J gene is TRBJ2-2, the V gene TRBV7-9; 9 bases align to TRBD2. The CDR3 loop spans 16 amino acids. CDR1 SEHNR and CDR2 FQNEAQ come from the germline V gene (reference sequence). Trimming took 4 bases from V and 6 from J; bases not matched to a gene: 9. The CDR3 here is CASSSRQRGVAGELFF. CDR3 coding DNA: TGTGCCAGCAGCTCCCGCCAGCGGGGGGTTGCCGGGGAGCTGTTTTTT. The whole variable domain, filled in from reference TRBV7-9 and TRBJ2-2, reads DTGVSQNPRHKITKRGQNVTFRCDPISEHNRLYWYRQTLGQGPEFLTYFQNEAQLEKSRLLSDRFSAERPKGSFSTLEIQRTEQGDSAMYLCASSSRQRGVAGELFFGEGSRLTVL.

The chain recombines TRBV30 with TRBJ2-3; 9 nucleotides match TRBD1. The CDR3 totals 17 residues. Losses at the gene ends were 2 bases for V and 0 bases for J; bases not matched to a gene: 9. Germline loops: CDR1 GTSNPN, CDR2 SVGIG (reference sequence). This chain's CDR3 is CAWSRSGTGISTDTQYF. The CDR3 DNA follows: TGTGCCTGGAGTAGGTCCGGGACAGGGATTAGCACAGATACGCAGTATTTT.

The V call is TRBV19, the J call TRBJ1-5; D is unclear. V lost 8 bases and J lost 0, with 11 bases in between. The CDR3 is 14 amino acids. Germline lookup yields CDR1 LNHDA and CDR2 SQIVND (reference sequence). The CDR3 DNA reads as TGTGCCAGTTCCCCTTCTAATAGCAATCAGCCCCAGCATTTT. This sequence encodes CASSPSNSNQPQHF.

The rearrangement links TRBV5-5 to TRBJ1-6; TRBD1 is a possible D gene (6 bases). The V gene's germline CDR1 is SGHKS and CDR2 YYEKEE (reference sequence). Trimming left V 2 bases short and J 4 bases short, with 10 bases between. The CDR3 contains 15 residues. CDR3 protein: CASSLQGYYNSPLHF. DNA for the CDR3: TGTGCCAGCAGCTTACAGGGTTATTATAATTCACCCCTCCACTTT.

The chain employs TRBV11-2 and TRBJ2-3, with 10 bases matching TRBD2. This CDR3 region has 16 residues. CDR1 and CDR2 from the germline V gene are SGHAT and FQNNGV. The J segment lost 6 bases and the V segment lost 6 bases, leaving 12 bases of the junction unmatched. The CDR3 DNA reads TGTGCCAGCAGTTTACCCCCAGGACTAGCGGTGGATACGCAGTATTTT. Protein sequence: CASSLPPGLAVDTQYF.

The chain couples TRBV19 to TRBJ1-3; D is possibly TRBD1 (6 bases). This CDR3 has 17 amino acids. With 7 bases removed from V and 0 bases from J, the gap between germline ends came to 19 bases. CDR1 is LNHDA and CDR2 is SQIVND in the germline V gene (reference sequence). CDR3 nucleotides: TGTGCCAGTACCATAACAGGGATTACTAGCTCTGGAAACACCATATATTTT. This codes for CASTITGITSSGNTIYF.

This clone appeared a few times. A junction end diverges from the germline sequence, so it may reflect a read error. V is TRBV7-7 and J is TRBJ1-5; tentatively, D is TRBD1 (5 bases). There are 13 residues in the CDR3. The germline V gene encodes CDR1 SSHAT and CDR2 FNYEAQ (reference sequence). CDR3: CASSLDQGQPQHF. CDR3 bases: TGTGCTAGCAGCTTAGATCAGGGTCAGCCCCAGCATTTT.

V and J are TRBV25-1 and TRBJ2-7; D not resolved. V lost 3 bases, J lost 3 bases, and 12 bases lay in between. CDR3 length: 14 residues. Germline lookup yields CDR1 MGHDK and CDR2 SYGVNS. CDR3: CASSDRGGSYEQYF. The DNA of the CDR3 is TGTGCCAGCAGTGATCGAGGTGGTAGCTACGAGCAGTACTTC.

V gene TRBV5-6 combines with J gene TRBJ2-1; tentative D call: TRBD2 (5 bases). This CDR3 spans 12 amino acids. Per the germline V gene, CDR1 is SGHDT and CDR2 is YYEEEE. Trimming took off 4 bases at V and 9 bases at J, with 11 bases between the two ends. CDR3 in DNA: TGTGCCAGCAGCCCGAGTGGAGGTGAGCAGTTCTTC. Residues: CASSPSGGEQFF.

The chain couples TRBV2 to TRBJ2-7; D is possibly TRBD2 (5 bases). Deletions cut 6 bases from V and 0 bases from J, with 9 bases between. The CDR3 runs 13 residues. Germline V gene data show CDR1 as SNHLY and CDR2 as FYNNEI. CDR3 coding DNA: TGTGCCAGCAGCGCCGGGATCTCCTACGAGCAGTACTTC. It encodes CASSAGISYEQYF. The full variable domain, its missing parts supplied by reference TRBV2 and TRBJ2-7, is EPEVTQTPSHQVTQMGQEVILRCVPISNHLYFYWYRQILGQKVEFLVSFYNNEISEKSEIFDDQFSVERPDGSNFTLKIRSTKLEDSAMYFCASSAGISYEQYFGPGTRLTVT.

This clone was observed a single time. The CDR3 here is CATSRDSERDEQFF. In DNA form, the CDR3 reads TGTGCCACCAGCAGAGATTCGGAGCGGGATGAGCAGTTCTTC. The chain couples TRBV15 to TRBJ2-1, with D possibly being TRBD2 (6 bases). Trimming cost V 0 bases and J 8 bases, with 11 bases left between them. There are 14 residues in the CDR3. Germline CDR1 LNHNV, CDR2 YYDKDF (reference sequence).

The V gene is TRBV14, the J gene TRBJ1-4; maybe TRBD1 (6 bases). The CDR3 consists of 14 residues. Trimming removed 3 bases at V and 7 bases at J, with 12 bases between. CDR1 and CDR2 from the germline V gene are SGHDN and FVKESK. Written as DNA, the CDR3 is TGTGCCAGCAGCCAGGGGGGGGCAGGTGAAAAACTGTTTTTT. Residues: CASSQGGAGEKLFF. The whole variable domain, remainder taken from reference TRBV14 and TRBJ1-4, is EAGVTQFPSHSVIEKGQTVTLRCDPISGHDNLYWYRRVMGKEIKFLLHFVKESKQDESGMPNNRFLAERTGGTYSTLKVQPAELEDSGVYFCASSQGGAGEKLFFGSGTQLSVL.

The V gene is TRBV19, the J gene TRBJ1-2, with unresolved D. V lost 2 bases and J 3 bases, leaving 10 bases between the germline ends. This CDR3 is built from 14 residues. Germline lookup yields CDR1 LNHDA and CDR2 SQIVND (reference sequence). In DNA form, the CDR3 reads TGTGCCAGTAGTATAACCTCTCGGGACTATGGCTACACCTTC. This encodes CASSITSRDYGYTF.

CDR3 bases: TGTGCCACCTCCGGGACAGGGGCCCGCGAGCAGTTCTTC. Translation: CATSGTGAREQFF. The chain uses TRBV10-3 and TRBJ2-1, with 10 nucleotides matching TRBD1. V dropped 10 bases and J dropped 10; count of bases not matched to a gene: 10. The CDR3 has 13 amino acids. The germline V gene has CDR1 ENHRY and CDR2 SYGVKD.

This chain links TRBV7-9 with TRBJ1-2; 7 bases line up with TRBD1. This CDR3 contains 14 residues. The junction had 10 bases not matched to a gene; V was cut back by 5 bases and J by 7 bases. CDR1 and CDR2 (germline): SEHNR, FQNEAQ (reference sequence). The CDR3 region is CASSLSGGESGYTF. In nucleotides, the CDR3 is TGTGCCAGCAGCCTGTCAGGGGGAGAGAGTGGCTACACCTTC.

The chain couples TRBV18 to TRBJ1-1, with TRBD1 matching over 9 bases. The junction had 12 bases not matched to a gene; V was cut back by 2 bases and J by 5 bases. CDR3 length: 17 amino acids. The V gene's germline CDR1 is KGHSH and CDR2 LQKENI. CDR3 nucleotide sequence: TGTGCCAGCTCACCAGAAATTCTGGACAGGGGTAAAACTGAAGCTTTCTTT. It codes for CASSPEILDRGKTEAFF. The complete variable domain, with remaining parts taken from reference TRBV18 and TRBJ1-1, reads NAGVMQNPRHLVRRRGQEARLRCSPMKGHSHVYWYRQLPEEGLKFMVYLQKENIIDESGMPKERFSAEFPKEGPSILRIQQVVRGDSAAYFCASSPEILDRGKTEAFFGQGTRLTVV.

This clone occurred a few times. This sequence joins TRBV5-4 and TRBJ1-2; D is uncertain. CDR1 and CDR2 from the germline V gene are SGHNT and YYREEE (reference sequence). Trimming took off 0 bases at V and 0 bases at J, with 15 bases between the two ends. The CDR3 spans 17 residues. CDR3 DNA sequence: TGTGCCAGCAGCTTGGATCCGGGAGGGAGAGCTAACTATGGCTACACCTTC. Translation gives CASSLDPGGRANYGYTF.

The CDR3 DNA follows: TGCGCCAGCAGCGATAAATTATCTGGACTAACCAATGAGCAGTTCTTC. This sequence encodes CASSDKLSGLTNEQFF. The chain uses TRBV10-1 and TRBJ2-1; TRBD2 might be the D (6 bases). Trimming removed 6 bases from V and 6 bases from J, with 21 bases in between. Germline CDR1 WNHNN, CDR2 SYGVQD (reference sequence). CDR3 size: 16 residues.

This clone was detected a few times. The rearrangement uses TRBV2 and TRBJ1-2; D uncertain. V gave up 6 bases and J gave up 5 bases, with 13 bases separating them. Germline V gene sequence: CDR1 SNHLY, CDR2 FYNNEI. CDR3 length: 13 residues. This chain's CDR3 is CASSVPEAYGYTF. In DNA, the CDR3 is TGTGCCAGCAGCGTACCAGAGGCTTATGGCTACACCTTC.

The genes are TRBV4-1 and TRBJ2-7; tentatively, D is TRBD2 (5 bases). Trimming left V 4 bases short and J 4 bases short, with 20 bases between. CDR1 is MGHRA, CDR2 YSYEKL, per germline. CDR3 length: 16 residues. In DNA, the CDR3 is TGCGCCAGCAGCCGCCAACCGGGAATATCGCTATACGAGCAGTACTTC. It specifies CASSRQPGISLYEQYF.

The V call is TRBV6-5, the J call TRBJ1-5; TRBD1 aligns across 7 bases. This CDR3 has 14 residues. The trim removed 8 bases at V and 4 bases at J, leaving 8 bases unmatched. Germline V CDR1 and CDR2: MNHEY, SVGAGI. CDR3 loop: CASWEQGNNQPQHF. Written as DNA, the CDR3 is TGTGCCAGCTGGGAACAGGGGAATAATCAGCCCCAGCATTTT.

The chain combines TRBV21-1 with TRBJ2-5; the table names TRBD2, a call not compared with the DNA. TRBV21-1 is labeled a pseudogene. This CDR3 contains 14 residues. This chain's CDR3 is CASSKDEIQETQYF. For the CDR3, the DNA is TGTGCCAGCAGCAAAGATGAGATCCAAGAGACCCAGTACTTC.

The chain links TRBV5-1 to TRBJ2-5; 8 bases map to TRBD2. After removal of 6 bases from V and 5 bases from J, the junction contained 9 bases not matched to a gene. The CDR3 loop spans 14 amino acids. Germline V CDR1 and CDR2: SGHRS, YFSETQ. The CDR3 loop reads CASTPAGAGETQYF. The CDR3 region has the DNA TGCGCCAGCACCCCAGCGGGGGCGGGGGAGACCCAGTACTTC.

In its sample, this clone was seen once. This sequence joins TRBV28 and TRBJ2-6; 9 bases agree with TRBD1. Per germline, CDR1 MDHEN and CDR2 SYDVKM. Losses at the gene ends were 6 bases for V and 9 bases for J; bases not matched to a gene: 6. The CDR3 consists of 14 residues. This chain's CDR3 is CASRGDRDLNVLTF. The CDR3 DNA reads TGTGCCAGCAGGGGGGACAGGGATCTCAACGTCCTGACTTTC.

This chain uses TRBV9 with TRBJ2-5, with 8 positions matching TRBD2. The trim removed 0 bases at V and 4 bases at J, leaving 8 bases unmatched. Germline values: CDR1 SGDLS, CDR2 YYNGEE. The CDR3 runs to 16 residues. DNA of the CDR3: TGTGCCAGCAGCGTAGCCGGAGCGGGAGACGGAGAGACCCAGTACTTC. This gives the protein CASSVAGAGDGETQYF. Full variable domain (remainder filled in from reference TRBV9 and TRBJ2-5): DSGVTQTPKHLITATGQRVTLRCSPRSGDLSVYWYQQSLDQGLQFLIQYYNGEERAKGNILERFSAQQFPDLHSELNLSSLELGDSALYFCASSVAGAGDGETQYFGPGTRLLVL.